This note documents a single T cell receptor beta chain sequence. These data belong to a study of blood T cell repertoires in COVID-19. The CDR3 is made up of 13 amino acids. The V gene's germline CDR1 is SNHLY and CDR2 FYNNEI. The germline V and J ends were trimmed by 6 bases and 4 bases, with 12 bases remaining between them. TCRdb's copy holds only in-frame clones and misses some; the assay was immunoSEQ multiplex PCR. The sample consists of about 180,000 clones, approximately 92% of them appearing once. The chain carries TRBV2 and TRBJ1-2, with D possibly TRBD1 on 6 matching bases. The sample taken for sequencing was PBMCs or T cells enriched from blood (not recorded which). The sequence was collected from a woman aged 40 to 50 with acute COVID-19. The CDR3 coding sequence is TGTGCCAGCAGGCAACAGGGCTCCTATGGCTACACCTTC. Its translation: CASRQQGSYGYTF.